The source of this TCR beta chain is a study of cytomegalovirus exposure and HLA in healthy donors. Study-wide findings and caveats: Across donors, most TCRs were seen rarely, yet some public ones were widespread. Overall, under 200 TCR beta chains were annotated as cytomegalovirus-associated. As was reported, the classifier diagnosed cytomegalovirus status with high specificity and sensitivity. Earlier analysis found most TCR beta V segments productive about 87% or about 30% of the time.

Trimming left V 0 bases short and J 5 bases short, with 11 bases between. CDR1 is SGDLS and CDR2 is YYNGEE in the germline V gene. The CDR3 totals 14 residues. PCR primers comprised 60 Vbeta and 13 Jbeta primers. TCRdb keeps only in-frame clones here, not all; method: immunoSEQ multiplex PCR. The sample lists roughly 130,000 clones, 61% occurring once. As to this clone: Its target is unknown.

The genes are TRBV9 and TRBJ2-5; D perhaps matches TRBD2 (6 bases). The clonotype was recovered from a male donor in good health and CMV-seronegative. The material sequenced was PBMCs. The DNA of the CDR3 is TGTGCCAGCAGCGTAGGGGGTGGGGGGGAGACCCAGTACTTC. This codes for CASSVGGGGETQYF.